Listed below are T cell receptor beta chains from one sample, sequenced in a study of T cell responses to AZD1222 COVID-19 vaccine. The method was immunoSEQ multiplex PCR; TCRdb's version includes in-frame clones alone and lacks a portion of them. The data show some 150,000 clones, with about 82% seen just once and over 4.5% held by the top ten. Sequenced material: peripheral blood, taken 28 days after the second AZD1222 dose. These receptors originate from an adult who received the AZD1222 COVID-19 vaccine. Both conserved end residues are part of each CDR3. A D gene is named only where the DNA matches it firmly. Expanded clones are given a class, and other clones once, few, many or no size at all.

size | J | D | V | DNA | CDR3
- | TRBJ1-3 | - | TRBV10-3 | TGTGCCATCAGGCCCCCAGTCTCTGGAAACACCATATATTTT | CAIRPPVSGNTIYF
- | TRBJ1-6 | - | TRBV30 | TGTGCCTGGTCCTCGACAGGCATCCAATCACCCCTCCACTTT | CAWSSTGIQSPLHF
- | TRBJ2-7 | - | TRBV10-2 | TGCGCCAGCAGCACTGACATTCCTTCTTTCAGCTCCTACGAGCAGTACTTC | CASSTDIPSFSSYEQYF
- | TRBJ2-5 | - | TRBV7-9 | TGTGCCAGCACCAAGCTGGGCGGAGAGACCCAGTACTTC | CASTKLGGETQYF
- | TRBJ1-2 | - | TRBV28 | TGTGCCAGCTCCAGGGGTCCGCTGTTTGGCTACACCTTC | CASSRGPLFGYTF
- | TRBJ1-5 | - | TRBV28 | TGTGCCAGCAGCCCGGACAGCCTAAATCAGCCCCAGCATTTT | CASSPDSLNQPQHF
- | TRBJ1-2 | - | TRBV6-5 | TGTGCCAGCAGCCCCGGGGCCAACGGTGTCTATGGCTACACCTTC | CASSPGANGVYGYTF
- | TRBJ2-1 | - | TRBV5-1 | TGCGCCAGCAGCCTGCAACTCGGGGGGCCCTACAATGAGCAGTTCTTC | CASSLQLGGPYNEQFF
- | TRBJ1-1 | TRBD1 | TRBV12-3/TRBV12-4 | TGTGCCAGCAGTTTAGGGGACAGGGGGCCAGCTTTCTTT | CASSLGDRGPAFF
- | TRBJ2-3 | - | TRBV5-1 | TGCGCCAGCAGCTTGGCCGTGGACAAACGCACAGATACGCAGTATTTT | CASSLAVDKRTDTQYF
few | TRBJ1-3 | - | TRBV11-2 | TGTGCCAGCAGGTCCCTCGGGGCGACAGGTTCTGGAAACACCATATATTTT | CASRSLGATGSGNTIYF
once | TRBJ1-1 | - | TRBV10-2 | TGCGCCAGCAGTGAGTCCTTGAACACTGAAGCTTTCTTT | CASSESLNTEAFF
- | TRBJ1-1 | TRBD1 | TRBV12-5 | TGTGCTAGTGGGAGCCTAACAGGGGGCGTATACATGAACACTGAAGCTTTCTTT | CASGSLTGGVYMNTEAFF
- | TRBJ2-1 | - | TRBV27 | TGTGCCAGCAGTTTACTTGCGTCCCTCTACAATGAGCAGTTCTTC | CASSLLASLYNEQFF
- | TRBJ1-3 | - | TRBV7-9 | TGTGCCAGCAGCCCCAGAGGCTCCAACTCTGGAAACACCATATATTTT | CASSPRGSNSGNTIYF
once | TRBJ1-5 | - | TRBV18 | TGTGCCAGCTCACCGGGTGTAGATCAGCCCCAGCATTTT | CASSPGVDQPQHF
- | TRBJ2-3 | - | TRBV7-2 | TGTGCCAGCAGCTTTGCCAGGGGCTGGGATACGCAGTATTTT | CASSFARGWDTQYF
once | TRBJ2-3 | - | TRBV10-3 | TGTGCCATCAGGACAGGTTCTAGCACAGATACGCAGTATTTT | CAIRTGSSTDTQYF